Each of the 11 T cell receptor beta chains below was sequenced from the same sample in a study of PD-1 blockade in classical Hodgkin lymphoma. No patient escaped relapse after autologous stem cell transplantation, and brentuximab vedotin exposure varied. Generated by immunoSEQ multiplex PCR, the TCRdb table keeps only in-frame clones and is missing some. This sample has around 150,000 clones; around 84% occur once, and the top ten carry roughly 9.2%. The source material was peripheral blood mononuclear cells (PBMCs), sampled before the second cycle of nivolumab. These TCRs come from a human donor with classical Hodgkin lymphoma.

This clone has a handful of counts. The chain recombines TRBV28 with TRBJ2-7; D is possibly TRBD1 or TRBD2 (5 bases each). The CDR3 covers 13 residues. The germline CDR1 and CDR2 sequences are MDHEN and SYDVKM. The ends were cut back, 2 bases at V and 6 bases at J, with 11 bases in the middle. CDR3 in amino acids: CASSLRGTIEQYF. CDR3 coding DNA: TGTGCCAGCAGTTTAAGAGGGACGATCGAGCAGTACTTC.

The chain carries TRBV7-9 and TRBJ1-1; no clear D gene. V was shortened by 3 bases and J by 4 bases, with 12 bases between the two germline ends. This CDR3 is 14 amino acids long. The germline V gene encodes CDR1 SEHNR and CDR2 FQNEAQ (reference sequence). CDR3 nucleotide sequence: TGTGCCAGCAGCTTGTCGCTTGGTATCACTGAAGCTTTCTTT. Its translation: CASSLSLGITEAFF.

The chain employs TRBV6-5 and TRBJ2-1; no firm D call. Deletions cut 3 bases from V and 9 bases from J, with 15 bases between. CDR1 MNHEY and CDR2 SVGAGI come from the germline V gene. The CDR3 has 14 amino acids. DNA of the CDR3: TGTGCCAGCAGTTATTCGGCGGCACTTGCTGAGCAGTTCTTC. Its translation: CASSYSAALAEQFF.

This sequence joins TRBV6-1 and TRBJ1-3; TRBD1 might be the D (6 bases). Trimming took off 2 bases at V and 5 bases at J, with 13 bases between the two ends. The CDR3 runs to 15 residues. Germline V lookup: CDR1 MNHNS, CDR2 SASEGT. CDR3 DNA sequence: TGTGCCAGCAGTGAATACCGACAGGTAAGAAACACCATATATTTT. Its translation is CASSEYRQVRNTIYF.

The chain carries TRBV5-5 and TRBJ1-3, with D perhaps matching TRBD1 (5 bases). Trimming cost V 6 bases and J 0 bases, with 13 bases left between them. The CDR3 extends over 15 amino acids. CDR1 SGHKS and CDR2 YYEKEE come from the germline V gene (reference sequence). The CDR3 DNA reads TGTGCCAGCACTCCGGGACGGGACTCTGGAAACACCATATATTTT. This gives the protein CASTPGRDSGNTIYF.

V and J are TRBV4-2 and TRBJ2-1, with D possibly matching TRBD2 (6 bases). CDR1 and CDR2 (germline): LGHNA, YNFKEQ. V was cut by 8 bases and J by 2 bases, with 16 bases left in between. This CDR3 is 15 amino acids long. The CDR3 loop is CASSPVLATYNEQFF. CDR3 DNA: TGTGCCAGCTCCCCCGTGCTAGCGACCTACAATGAGCAGTTCTTC.

The chain joins TRBV10-3 to TRBJ2-1; the match to TRBD1 covers 11 bases. The CDR3 is 19 residues long. The germline gives CDR1 ENHRY, CDR2 SYGVKD. The ends lost 6 bases at V and 6 bases at J; junction bases unmatched: 19. The CDR3 loop reads CAIRTTLDRGPAAANEQFF. CDR3 coding DNA: TGTGCCATCAGGACTACACTGGACAGGGGGCCCGCGGCGGCCAATGAGCAGTTCTTC.

The chain employs TRBV18 and TRBJ2-7, with D possibly TRBD1 on 6 matching bases. Germline V lookup: CDR1 KGHSH, CDR2 LQKENI. V lost 4 bases, J lost 0 bases, and 13 bases lay in between. The CDR3 runs 15 residues. CDR3 in DNA: TGTGCCAGCTCACGGGGGCGAACTAGCTCCTACGAGCAGTACTTC. It is translated as CASSRGRTSSYEQYF.

This chain joins TRBV9 and TRBJ2-3; D gene unclear. Germline CDR1 is SGDLS and CDR2 is YYNGEE. This CDR3 is 14 amino acids long. Trimming pared 0 bases from V and 6 bases from J, leaving 11 bases between. The DNA of the CDR3 is TGTGCCAGCAGCGTAGTCGGCACAACGGATACGCAGTATTTT. The encoded protein is CASSVVGTTDTQYF. Together with reference TRBV9 and TRBJ2-3, the CDR3 gives the full variable domain: DSGVTQTPKHLITATGQRVTLRCSPRSGDLSVYWYQQSLDQGLQFLIQYYNGEERAKGNILERFSAQQFPDLHSELNLSSLELGDSALYFCASSVVGTTDTQYFGPGTRLTVL.

The CDR3 spells CASSYSNAVEQYF. The DNA of the CDR3 is TGTGCCAGCAGTTACTCGAATGCAGTCGAGCAGTACTTC. The genes are TRBV6-5 and TRBJ2-7; D is uncertain. This CDR3 has 13 amino acids. Per the germline V gene, CDR1 is MNHEY and CDR2 is SVGAGI. The V end was cut by 0 bases, the J end by 6 bases, with 9 bases between.

The chain is built from TRBV9 and TRBJ2-1, with D perhaps matching TRBD1 or TRBD2 (5 bases each). The length of the CDR3 is 12 residues. Germline-derived CDR1 and CDR2 are SGDLS and YYNGEE. The V end lost 0 bases, the J end lost 10 bases, and 8 bases lay between the germline ends. CDR3 in DNA: TGTGCCAGCAGCGTAGGATGGGGGGAGCAGTTCTTC. Translation: CASSVGWGEQFF.